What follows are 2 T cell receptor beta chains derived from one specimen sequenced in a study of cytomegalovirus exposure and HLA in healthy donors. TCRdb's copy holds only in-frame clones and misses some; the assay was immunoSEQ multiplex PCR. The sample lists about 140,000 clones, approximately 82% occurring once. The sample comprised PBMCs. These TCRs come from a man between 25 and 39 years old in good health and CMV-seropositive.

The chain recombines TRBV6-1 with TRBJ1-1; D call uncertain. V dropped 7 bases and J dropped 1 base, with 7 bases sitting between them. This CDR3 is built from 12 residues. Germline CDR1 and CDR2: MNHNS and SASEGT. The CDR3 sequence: CASTLRNTEAFF. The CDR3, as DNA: TGTGCCAGCACCCTGAGGAACACTGAAGCTTTCTTT.

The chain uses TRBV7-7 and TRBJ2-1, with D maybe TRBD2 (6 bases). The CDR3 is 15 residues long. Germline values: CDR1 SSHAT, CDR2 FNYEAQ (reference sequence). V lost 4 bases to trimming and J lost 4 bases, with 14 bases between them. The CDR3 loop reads CASSSGAGAYNEQFF. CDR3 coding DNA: TGTGCCAGCAGCTCTGGAGCGGGCGCATACAATGAGCAGTTCTTC.